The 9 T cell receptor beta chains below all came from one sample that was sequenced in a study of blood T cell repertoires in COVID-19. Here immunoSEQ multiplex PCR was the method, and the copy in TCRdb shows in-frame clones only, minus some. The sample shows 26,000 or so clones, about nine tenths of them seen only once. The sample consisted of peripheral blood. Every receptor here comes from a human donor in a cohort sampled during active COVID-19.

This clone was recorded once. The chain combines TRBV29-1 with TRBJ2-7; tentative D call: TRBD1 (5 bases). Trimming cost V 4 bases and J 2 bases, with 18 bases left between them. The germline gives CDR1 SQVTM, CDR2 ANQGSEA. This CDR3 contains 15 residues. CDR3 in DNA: TGCAGCGTTGTCGGGCTCCTGACAGAGGCCTACGAGCAGTACTTC. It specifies CSVVGLLTEAYEQYF.

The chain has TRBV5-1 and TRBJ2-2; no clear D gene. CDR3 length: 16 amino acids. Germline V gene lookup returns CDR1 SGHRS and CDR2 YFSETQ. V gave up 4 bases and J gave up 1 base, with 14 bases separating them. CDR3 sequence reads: CASSPVVGKNTGELFF. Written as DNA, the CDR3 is TGCGCCAGCAGCCCGGTGGTGGGCAAGAACACCGGGGAGCTGTTTTTT.

The CDR3, as DNA: TGTGCCAGCAGTGACTCGACAGGGGACACGCAGTATTTT. The encoded protein is CASSDSTGDTQYF. The chain combines TRBV6-4 with TRBJ2-3, with TRBD1 identical over 8 bases. J was trimmed by 9 bases and V by 0 bases; bases with no gene match: 2. The germline CDR1 and CDR2 sequences are MRHNA and SNTAGT. This CDR3 spans 13 amino acids.

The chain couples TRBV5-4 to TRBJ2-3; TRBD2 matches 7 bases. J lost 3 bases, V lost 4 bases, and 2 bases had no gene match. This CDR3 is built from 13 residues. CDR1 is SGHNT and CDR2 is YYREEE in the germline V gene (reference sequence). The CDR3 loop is CASSAGETDTQYF. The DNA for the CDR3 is TGTGCCAGCAGCGCGGGGGAGACAGATACGCAGTATTTT.

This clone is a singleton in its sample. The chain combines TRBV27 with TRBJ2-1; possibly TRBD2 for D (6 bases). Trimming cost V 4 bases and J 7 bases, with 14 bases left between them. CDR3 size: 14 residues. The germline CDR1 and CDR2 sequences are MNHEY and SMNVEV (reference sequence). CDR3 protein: CASSSGRRENEQFF. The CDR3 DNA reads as TGTGCCAGCAGTTCGGGGCGCCGGGAGAATGAGCAGTTCTTC.

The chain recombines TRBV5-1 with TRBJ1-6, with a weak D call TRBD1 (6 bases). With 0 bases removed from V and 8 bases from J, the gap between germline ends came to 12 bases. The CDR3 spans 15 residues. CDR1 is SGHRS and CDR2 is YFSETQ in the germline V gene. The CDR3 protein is CASSLAGVLDSPLHF. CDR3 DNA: TGCGCCAGCAGCTTGGCAGGGGTACTTGATTCACCCCTCCACTTT.

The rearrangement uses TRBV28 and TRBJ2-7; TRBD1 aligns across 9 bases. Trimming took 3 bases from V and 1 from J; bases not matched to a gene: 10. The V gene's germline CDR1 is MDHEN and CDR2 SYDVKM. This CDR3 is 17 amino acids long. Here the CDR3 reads CASSLLTRTGVSYEQYF. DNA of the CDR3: TGTGCCAGCAGTTTGTTAACCCGGACAGGGGTGTCCTACGAGCAGTACTTC.

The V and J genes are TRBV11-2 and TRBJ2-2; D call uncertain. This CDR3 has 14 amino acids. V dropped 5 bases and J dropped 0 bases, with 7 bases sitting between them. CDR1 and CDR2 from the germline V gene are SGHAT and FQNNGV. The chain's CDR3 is CASSPITNTGELFF. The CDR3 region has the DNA TGTGCCAGCAGCCCTATAACGAACACCGGGGAGCTGTTTTTT.

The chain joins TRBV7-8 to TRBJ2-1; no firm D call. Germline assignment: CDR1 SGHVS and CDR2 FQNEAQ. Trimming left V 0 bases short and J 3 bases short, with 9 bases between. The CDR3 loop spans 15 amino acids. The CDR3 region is CASSLAGSGYNEQFF. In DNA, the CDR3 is TGTGCCAGCAGCTTAGCTGGGTCGGGCTACAATGAGCAGTTCTTC.